This T cell receptor beta chain was retrieved from a study of blood T cell repertoires in COVID-19. Looking at the study overall: From the United States, Italy and Spain came samples of acute and convalescent COVID-19. T cells, B-cell-depleted T cells, or PBMCs supplied cDNA or gDNA.

CDR3 length equals 14 residues. V dropped 1 base and J dropped 3 bases, with 10 bases sitting between them. Germline V gene sequence: CDR1 SEHNR, CDR2 FQNEAQ (reference sequence). Original methodology: It was from reference gene primer amplification that nucleated cell counts were estimated. TCRdb's copy holds only in-frame clones and misses some; the assay was immunoSEQ multiplex PCR. V and J calls and clone size are those listed in that table; D and trimming were worked out from the DNA. This sample has roughly 130,000 clones, with roughly 84% found just once. The receptor's source is a young woman who had recovered from COVID-19. This chain joins TRBV7-9 and TRBJ2-7; D is unclear. The sequencing sample was made of peripheral blood. The CDR3 nucleotides are TGTGCCAGCAGCTTAGGCGCTAGTGTCTACGAGCAGTACTTC. Its translation: CASSLGASVYEQYF.